These T cell receptor beta chains were read from a single sample in a study of shared clonotypes between healthy human individuals. Measured with immunoSEQ multiplex PCR; TCRdb has only the in-frame clones, and not every one. The sample yields some 1.5 million clones, around 98% seen once. The sequenced material came from naive CD4+ T cells sorted from blood. The receptors originated from a young man in good health. CDR3s include the opening cysteine and the closing phenylalanine or tryptophan. The D gene is left open where the match is weak. Size is omitted from some rows. Given values are once, few, many or a class for expanded clones.

D	V	J	size	DNA	CDR3
-	TRBV29-1	TRBJ1-1	-	TGCAGCGCTGATCCTGAGGGGGGGGCGGAAGCTTTCTTT	CSADPEGGAEAFF
-	TRBV28	TRBJ2-2	-	TGTGCCAGCAGCGCCGTCACCGGGGAGCTGTTTTTT	CASSAVTGELFF
TRBD2	TRBV7-9	TRBJ2-2	once	TGTGCCAGCAGCCGGAGTAGCGGGAGAGGTCGGCACGGGGAGCTGTTTTTT	CASSRSSGRGRHGELFF
TRBD1	TRBV19	TRBJ2-7	-	TGTGCCAGTAGCCCTACAGGGGGCTCCTACGAGCAGTACTTC	CASSPTGGSYEQYF
-	TRBV27	TRBJ1-5	-	TGTGCCAGCAGGGACAGAAGCTATAGCAATCAGCCCCAGCATTTT	CASRDRSYSNQPQHF
-	TRBV18	TRBJ2-5	-	TGTGCCAGCTCACTCTACCAAGAGACCCAGTACTTC	CASSLYQETQYF
TRBD2	TRBV15	TRBJ2-1	-	TGTGCCACCAGCAGAGGAGCGGGAGAATCTGGTGAGCAGTTCTTC	CATSRGAGESGEQFF
TRBD1	TRBV5-8	TRBJ2-7	once	TGTGCCAGTACTTCCCTCTCCGGGACAGCCTACGAGCAGTACTTC	CASTSLSGTAYEQYF
-	TRBV28	TRBJ2-1	-	TGTGCCAGCAAACACCCAGGACAGAGTTACAATGAGCAGTTCTTC	CASKHPGQSYNEQFF
-	TRBV7-2	TRBJ2-1	-	TGTGCCAGCAGCGCAGGGGTGACAAACCTCGGAGGTGAGCAGTTCTTC	CASSAGVTNLGGEQFF
-	TRBV11-1	TRBJ1-2	-	TGTGCCAGCAGCTTAGATTCGGCAGCCACCTTC	CASSLDSAATF
TRBD1	TRBV30	TRBJ2-7	-	TGTGCCGGCCAGGACAGGGCCTACGAGCAGTACTTC	CAGQDRAYEQYF
TRBD1	TRBV27	TRBJ1-1	-	TGTGCCAGCAGTCCTCAGGGGGCTAGAGCTTTCTTT	CASSPQGARAFF
-	TRBV5-5	TRBJ1-1	-	TGTGCCAGCAGGTTCGGGAACGCTGAAGCTTTCTTT	CASRFGNAEAFF
TRBD2	TRBV12-5	TRBJ2-1	-	TGTGCTAGTGGTTCCTCCGGGACTAGCTCTAATGAGCAGTTCTTC	CASGSSGTSSNEQFF
TRBD1	TRBV5-4	TRBJ1-5	-	TGTGCCAGCAGCTGGGACAGAAACCAGCCCCAGCATTTT	CASSWDRNQPQHF
-	TRBV14	TRBJ2-3	once	TGTGCCAGCAGCCAAGATTTGCGGAGGGTCACAGATACGCAGTATTTT	CASSQDLRRVTDTQYF
TRBD2	TRBV9	TRBJ2-7	once	TGTGCCAGCACCGCCGCAGCGGGAGGCCCCTACGAGCAGTACTTC	CASTAAAGGPYEQYF
TRBD2	TRBV5-1	TRBJ2-7	-	TGCGCCAGCACCTCCGGGACTAGCGGGCCCCGAGAGCAGTACTTC	CASTSGTSGPREQYF
TRBD2	TRBV18	TRBJ2-2	-	TGTGCCAGCTCACCGCTTCTAGCGGGAGCGGCCGGGGAGCTGTTTTTT	CASSPLLAGAAGELFF
TRBD2	TRBV11-2	TRBJ2-7	-	TGTGCCAGCAGCACCACTAGCGGACCTTACGAGCAGTACTTC	CASSTTSGPYEQYF
-	TRBV2	TRBJ2-5	-	TGTGCCAGCACCATGACGTCTCTCGGGGAGACCCAGTACTTC	CASTMTSLGETQYF
TRBD1	TRBV27	TRBJ2-6	-	TGTGCCAGCAGTCCAACTCGGACAGGGGACCACGTCCTGACTTTC	CASSPTRTGDHVLTF
-	TRBV5-1	TRBJ2-7	-	TGCGCCAGCAGCTTGGCGACAAAGCGACTGATCTACGAGCAGTACTTC	CASSLATKRLIYEQYF
-	TRBV9	TRBJ2-3	-	TGTGCCAGCAGCGTAGGACAGCCTCGAAGCACAGATACGCAGTATTTT	CASSVGQPRSTDTQYF
-	TRBV7-2	TRBJ1-2	-	TGTGCCAGCAGCTTAAAGCGGGAACTCTATGGCTACACCTTC	CASSLKRELYGYTF
-	TRBV18	TRBJ2-2	-	TGTGCCAGCTCCCCCGGACAAAGGGCAAGCACCGGGGAGCTGTTTTTT	CASSPGQRASTGELFF
-	TRBV6-6	TRBJ1-1	-	TGTGCCAGCAGTTACTCCCGACAGTCCACTGAAGCTTTCTTT	CASSYSRQSTEAFF
-	TRBV5-6	TRBJ1-5	-	TGTGCCAGCAGCTTCGCAGTGACAAGAGGGGCGCCTAGCAATCAGCCCCAGCATTTT	CASSFAVTRGAPSNQPQHF
-	TRBV18	TRBJ1-2	once	TGTGCCAGCTCACCACCTGGTACTAACTATGGCTACACCTTC	CASSPPGTNYGYTF
TRBD1	TRBV28	TRBJ1-2	-	TGTGCCAGCAGTTCCACAGGGGGCCATTATGGCTACACCTTC	CASSSTGGHYGYTF
TRBD2	TRBV6-1	TRBJ2-7	-	TGTGCCAGCAGTGTTGGGGTACTAGCGGGACACGAGCAGTACTTC	CASSVGVLAGHEQYF
-	TRBV7-2	TRBJ2-1	-	TGTGCCAGCAGCCCCGACAGGGAGGATGAGCAGTTCTTC	CASSPDREDEQFF
-	TRBV14	TRBJ2-1	-	TGTGCCAGCAGCCCCACCCCGGGAACCCGTCCCGAGAATGAGCAGTTCTTC	CASSPTPGTRPENEQFF
-	TRBV6-1	TRBJ1-5	-	TGTGCCAGCAGTCATAAGCAGGGTGGTCAGCCCCAGCATTTT	CASSHKQGGQPQHF
TRBD1	TRBV19	TRBJ1-5	-	TGTGCCAGTAGTCGACGACAGGGCCAATATCAGCCCCAGCATTTT	CASSRRQGQYQPQHF
-	TRBV5-1	TRBJ2-1	-	TGCGCCAGCAGCTTGAAAGGGATCTATGAGCAGTTCTTC	CASSLKGIYEQFF
TRBD1	TRBV7-6	TRBJ2-1	-	TGTGCCAGCAGCCCCAACAGGGGGAAGGAGCAGTTCTTC	CASSPNRGKEQFF
-	TRBV18	TRBJ1-3	-	TGTGCCAGCTCACCCGCCAGCTCTGGAAACACCATATATTTT	CASSPASSGNTIYF
-	TRBV28	TRBJ1-4	-	TGTGCCAGCAGTTCGAGGGTGTCGGGTGAAAAACTGTTTTTT	CASSSRVSGEKLFF
-	TRBV9	TRBJ1-2	-	TGTGCCAGCAGCGTAGAGGGGGGGCATGGCTACACCTTC	CASSVEGGHGYTF
-	TRBV5-1	TRBJ2-1	-	TGCGCCAGCAGCTTGTGGAATGAGCAGTTCTTC	CASSLWNEQFF
-	TRBV5-1	TRBJ1-1	-	TGCGCCAGCAGCTTGGAAGGCACCACTGAAGCTTTCTTT	CASSLEGTTEAFF
-	TRBV7-2	TRBJ1-5	-	TGTGCCAGCAGCTTAGATAGGGGACGCACATATCAGCCCCAGCATTTT	CASSLDRGRTYQPQHF
-	TRBV28	TRBJ2-7	-	TGTGCCAGCAGGCCATCCGGAGTTACAGGGGGGGACTACGAGCAGTACTTC	CASRPSGVTGGDYEQYF
-	TRBV28	TRBJ1-4	-	TGTGCCAGCAGCCGTCCAGGACTTAATGAAAAACTGTTTTTT	CASSRPGLNEKLFF
-	TRBV28	TRBJ2-7	-	TGTGCCAGCAACCCCTTCAGGGCTAGGGGTTACGAGCAGTACTTC	CASNPFRARGYEQYF
TRBD2	TRBV5-4	TRBJ2-7	-	TGTGCCAGCAGCAGGGGACTAGCGGGCCTCTACGAGCAGTACTTC	CASSRGLAGLYEQYF
-	TRBV25-1	TRBJ1-1	-	TGTGCCAGCAGTGAACCGAGGTTGGGGAACACTGAAGCTTTCTTT	CASSEPRLGNTEAFF
-	TRBV6-5	TRBJ1-5	-	TGTGCCAGCAGTCCACAGGGATCTCAGCCCCAGCATTTT	CASSPQGSQPQHF
-	TRBV6-5	TRBJ2-7	once	TGTGCCAGCAGTTACTCACTCCTCTACGAGCAGTACTTC	CASSYSLLYEQYF
-	TRBV27	TRBJ1-5	-	TGTGCCAGCAGTACCGGACGGAATCAGCCCCAGCATTTT	CASSTGRNQPQHF
-	TRBV15	TRBJ1-5	-	TGTGCCACCAGCAGAGAACGGGGGCCCCAGCCCCAGCATTTT	CATSRERGPQPQHF
TRBD1	TRBV29-1	TRBJ2-7	once	TGCAGCGGACGGGACAGGACCTACGAGCAGTACTTC	CSGRDRTYEQYF
TRBD1	TRBV18	TRBJ1-1	-	TGTGCCAGCTCCCAAGGGGGCGCTGAAGCTTTCTTT	CASSQGGAEAFF
TRBD2	TRBV7-7	TRBJ2-7	-	TGTGCTAGCAGCTTAGGTGCGGGAGTGGCCTACGAGCAGTACTTC	CASSLGAGVAYEQYF
-	TRBV19	TRBJ1-2	-	TGTGCCAGTAGTAGACCGGGACGGGTCCTCTATGGCTACACCTTC	CASSRPGRVLYGYTF
TRBD1	TRBV7-9	TRBJ1-5	-	TGTGCCAGCAGCTCGACAGGGAATAGCAATCAGCCCCAGCATTTT	CASSSTGNSNQPQHF